This TCR beta chain is from a study of cytomegalovirus exposure and HLA in healthy donors. The wider study: Previous work identified roughly 120 million unique TCR beta sequences from about 179 million T cells. General study findings and limits: A later analysis reportedly found fewer N-insertions in an Asian-associated ancestry cluster than the approximately 700-donor mean. Later analysis indicated greater clonal expansion among HLA-associated TCR beta chains than among equally common other chains.

In regard to this clone: Its antigen is currently unknown.

13 Jbeta primers and 60 Vbeta primers were used for the PCR. Profiled with immunoSEQ multiplex PCR; TCRdb holds only in-frame clones, not every one. Of more than 120,000 clones in the sample, approximately 80% were seen once. CDR3 length equals 15 residues. The V and J ends lost 3 bases and 6 bases, in that order; junction bases with no gene match: 8. The germline V gene has CDR1 MRHNA and CDR2 SNTAGT. The clonotype was recovered from a woman in her forties in good health and CMV-seropositive. The source material was PBMCs. The chain couples TRBV6-4 to TRBJ2-3, with TRBD1 identical over 8 bases. In nucleotides, the CDR3 is TGTGCCAGCAGTGAGCCCAGGGGGCCAGGGGATACGCAGTATTTT. Its protein is CASSEPRGPGDTQYF.